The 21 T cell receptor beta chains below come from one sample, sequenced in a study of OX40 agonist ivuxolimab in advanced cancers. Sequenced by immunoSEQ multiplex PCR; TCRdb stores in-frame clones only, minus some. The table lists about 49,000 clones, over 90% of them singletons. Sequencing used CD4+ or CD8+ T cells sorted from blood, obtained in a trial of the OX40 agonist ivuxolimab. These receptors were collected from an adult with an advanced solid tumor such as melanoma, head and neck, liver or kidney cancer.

The CDR3 nucleotides read TGTGCCAGCAGCCTTGCGGGTCTCCCTTTCAATGAGCAGTTCTTC. It specifies CASSLAGLPFNEQFF. The V and J genes are TRBV13 and TRBJ2-1, with D tentatively TRBD2 (5 bases). The V end lost 5 bases, the J end lost 6 bases, and 17 bases lay between the germline ends. The CDR3 totals 15 residues. Per germline, CDR1 PRHDT and CDR2 FYEKMQ (reference sequence). The full variable domain, rest sourced from reference TRBV13 and TRBJ2-1, is AAGVIQSPRHLIKEKRETATLKCYPIPRHDTVYWYQQGPGQDPQFLISFYEKMQSDKGSIPDRFSAQQFSDYHSELNMSSLELGDSALYFCASSLAGLPFNEQFFGPGTRLTVL.

CDR3 nucleotide sequence: TGTGCCAGCCTTTATCGGAGCAATCAGCCCCAGCATTTT. As protein: CASLYRSNQPQHF. The chain couples TRBV6-1 to TRBJ1-5; D gene ambiguous. The length of the CDR3 is 13 residues. Between the trimmed V and J ends, which lost 8 bases and 1 base, there was a span of 9 bases. Germline V gene lookup returns CDR1 MNHNS and CDR2 SASEGT.

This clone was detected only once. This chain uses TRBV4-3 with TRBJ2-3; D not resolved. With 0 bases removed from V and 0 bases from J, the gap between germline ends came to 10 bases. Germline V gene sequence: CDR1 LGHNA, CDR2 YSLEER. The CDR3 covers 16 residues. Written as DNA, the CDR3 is TGCGCCAGCAGCCAAGATGGTAGGGCGAGCACAGATACGCAGTATTTT. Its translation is CASSQDGRASTDTQYF.

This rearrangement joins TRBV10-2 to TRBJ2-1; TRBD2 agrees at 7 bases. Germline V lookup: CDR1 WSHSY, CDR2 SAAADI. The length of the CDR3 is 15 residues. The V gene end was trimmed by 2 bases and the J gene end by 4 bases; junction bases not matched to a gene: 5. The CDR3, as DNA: TGCGCCAGCAGTGAGAGACTAGCCGAATACAATGAGCAGTTCTTC. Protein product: CASSERLAEYNEQFF.

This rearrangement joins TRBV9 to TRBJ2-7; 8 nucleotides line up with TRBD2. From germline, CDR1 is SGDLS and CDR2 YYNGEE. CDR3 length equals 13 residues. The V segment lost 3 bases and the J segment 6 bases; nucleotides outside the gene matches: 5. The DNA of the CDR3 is TGTGCCAGCAGCGGGGGACTAGTGGGCGAGCAGTACTTC. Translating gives CASSGGLVGEQYF.

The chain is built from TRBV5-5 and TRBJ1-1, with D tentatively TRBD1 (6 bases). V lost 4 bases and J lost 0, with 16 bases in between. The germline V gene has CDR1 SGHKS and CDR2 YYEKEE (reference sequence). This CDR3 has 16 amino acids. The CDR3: CASSMDRDTLNTEAFF. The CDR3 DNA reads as TGTGCCAGCAGCATGGACCGGGACACACTGAACACTGAAGCTTTCTTT.

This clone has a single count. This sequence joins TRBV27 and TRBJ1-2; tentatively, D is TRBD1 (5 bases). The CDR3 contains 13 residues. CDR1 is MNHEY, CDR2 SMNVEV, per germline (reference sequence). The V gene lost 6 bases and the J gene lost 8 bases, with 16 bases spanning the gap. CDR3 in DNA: TGTGCCAGCAGAACAGGATCCGAGAGGGGCTACACCTTC. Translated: CASRTGSERGYTF.

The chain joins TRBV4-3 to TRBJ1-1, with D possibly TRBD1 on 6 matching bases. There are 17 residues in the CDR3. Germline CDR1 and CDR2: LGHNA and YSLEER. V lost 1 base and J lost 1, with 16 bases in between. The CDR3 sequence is CASSQGVRGWTNTEAFF. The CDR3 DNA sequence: TGCGCCAGCAGCCAAGGGGTTAGGGGGTGGACGAACACTGAAGCTTTCTTT.

The DNA of the CDR3 is TGTGCCAGCAGCGGGACAGTCAACACTGAAGCTTTCTTT. It translates to CASSGTVNTEAFF. V usage is TRBV7-9 and J usage is TRBJ1-1, with 7 nucleotides matching TRBD1. With V trimmed by 5 bases and J by 2 bases, 2 bases remained unmatched. The CDR3 loop spans 13 amino acids. Germline-derived CDR1 and CDR2 are SEHNR and FQNEAQ (reference sequence).

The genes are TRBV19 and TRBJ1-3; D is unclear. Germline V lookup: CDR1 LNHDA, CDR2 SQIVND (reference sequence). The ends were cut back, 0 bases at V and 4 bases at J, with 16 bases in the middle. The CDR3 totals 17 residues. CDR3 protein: CASSIESDTYFGNTIYF. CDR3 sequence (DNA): TGTGCCAGTAGTATAGAAAGCGACACCTACTTCGGAAACACCATATATTTT.

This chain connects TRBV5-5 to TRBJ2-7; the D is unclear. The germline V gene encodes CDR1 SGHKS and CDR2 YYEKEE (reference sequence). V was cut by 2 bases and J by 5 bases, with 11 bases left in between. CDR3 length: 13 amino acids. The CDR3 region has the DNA TGTGCCAGCAGCTTATGGGCCGGCCACGAGCAGTACTTC. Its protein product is CASSLWAGHEQYF.

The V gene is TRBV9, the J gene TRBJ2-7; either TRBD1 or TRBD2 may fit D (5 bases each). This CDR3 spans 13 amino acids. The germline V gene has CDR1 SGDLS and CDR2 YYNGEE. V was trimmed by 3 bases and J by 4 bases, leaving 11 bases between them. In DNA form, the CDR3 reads TGTGCCAGCAGCGGCGACAGAGGGTACGAGCAGTACTTC. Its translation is CASSGDRGYEQYF.

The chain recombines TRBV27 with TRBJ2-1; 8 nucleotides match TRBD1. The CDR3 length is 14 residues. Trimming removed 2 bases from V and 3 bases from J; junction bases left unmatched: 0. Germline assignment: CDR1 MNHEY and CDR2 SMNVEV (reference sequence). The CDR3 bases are TGTGCCAGCAGTTTAGGGACAGGCTACAATGAGCAGTTCTTC. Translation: CASSLGTGYNEQFF.

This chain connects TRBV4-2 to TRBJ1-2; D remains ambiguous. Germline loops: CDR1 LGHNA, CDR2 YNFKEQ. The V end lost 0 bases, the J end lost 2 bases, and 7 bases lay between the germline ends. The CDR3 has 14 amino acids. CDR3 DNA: TGTGCCAGCAGCCAAGATCCCGGCAACTATGGCTACACCTTC. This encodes CASSQDPGNYGYTF.

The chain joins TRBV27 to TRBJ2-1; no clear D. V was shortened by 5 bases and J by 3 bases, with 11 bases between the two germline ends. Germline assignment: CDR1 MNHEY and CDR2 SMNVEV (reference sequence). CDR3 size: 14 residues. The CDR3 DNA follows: TGTGCCAGCAGTCCCCGACTGGGCTACAATGAGCAGTTCTTC. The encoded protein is CASSPRLGYNEQFF.

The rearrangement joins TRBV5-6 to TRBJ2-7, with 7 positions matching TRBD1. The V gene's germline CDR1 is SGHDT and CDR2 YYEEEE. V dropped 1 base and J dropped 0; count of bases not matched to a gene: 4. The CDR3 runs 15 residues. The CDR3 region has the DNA TGTGCCAGCAGCTTGTCCACAGGGGCCTCCTACGAGCAGTACTTC. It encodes CASSLSTGASYEQYF.

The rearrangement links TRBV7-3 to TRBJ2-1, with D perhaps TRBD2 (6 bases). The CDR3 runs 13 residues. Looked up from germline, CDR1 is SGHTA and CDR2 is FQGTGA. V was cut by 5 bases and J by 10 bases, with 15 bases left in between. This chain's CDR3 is CASSPLEGREQFF. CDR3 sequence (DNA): TGTGCCAGCAGCCCGCTGGAGGGCAGAGAGCAGTTCTTC.

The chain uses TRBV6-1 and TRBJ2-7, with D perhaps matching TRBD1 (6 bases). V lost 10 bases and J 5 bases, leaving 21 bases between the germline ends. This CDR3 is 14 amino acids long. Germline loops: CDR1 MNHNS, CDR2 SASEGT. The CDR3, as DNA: TGTGCCACCGAAATCTCACAGGGAGTCCACGAGCAGTACTTC. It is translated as CATEISQGVHEQYF.

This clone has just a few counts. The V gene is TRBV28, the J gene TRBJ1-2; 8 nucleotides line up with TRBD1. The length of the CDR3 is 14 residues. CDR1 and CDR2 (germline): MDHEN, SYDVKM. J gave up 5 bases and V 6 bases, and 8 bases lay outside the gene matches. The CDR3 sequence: CASSPSRQGYGYTF. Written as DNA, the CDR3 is TGTGCCAGCAGCCCCTCGAGACAGGGGTATGGCTACACCTTC.

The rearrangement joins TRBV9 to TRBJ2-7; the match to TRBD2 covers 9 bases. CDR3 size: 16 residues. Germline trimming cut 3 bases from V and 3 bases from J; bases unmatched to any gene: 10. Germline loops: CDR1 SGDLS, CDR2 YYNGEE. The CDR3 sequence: CASSAGISREGYEQYF. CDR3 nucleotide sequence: TGTGCCAGCAGCGCCGGTATCTCGCGGGAGGGCTACGAGCAGTACTTC.

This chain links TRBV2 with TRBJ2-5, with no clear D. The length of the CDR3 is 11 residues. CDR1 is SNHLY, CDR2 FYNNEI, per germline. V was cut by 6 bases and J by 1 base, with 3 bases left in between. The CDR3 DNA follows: TGTGCCAGCAGGACCCAAGAGACCCAGTACTTC. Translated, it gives CASRTQETQYF.